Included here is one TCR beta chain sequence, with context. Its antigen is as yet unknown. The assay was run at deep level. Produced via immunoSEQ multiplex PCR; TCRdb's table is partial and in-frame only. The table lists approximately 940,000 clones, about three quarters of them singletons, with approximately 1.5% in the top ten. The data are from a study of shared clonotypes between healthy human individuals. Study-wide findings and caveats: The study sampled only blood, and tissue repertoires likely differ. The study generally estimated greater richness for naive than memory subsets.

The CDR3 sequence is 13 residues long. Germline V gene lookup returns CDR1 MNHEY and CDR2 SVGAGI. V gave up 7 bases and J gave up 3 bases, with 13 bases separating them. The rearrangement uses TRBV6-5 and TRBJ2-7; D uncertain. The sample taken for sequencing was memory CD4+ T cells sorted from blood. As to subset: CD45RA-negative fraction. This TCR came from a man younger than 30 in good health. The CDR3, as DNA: TGTGCCAGCAATCGATTGGGCAGCTACGAGCAGTACTTC. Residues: CASNRLGSYEQYF.